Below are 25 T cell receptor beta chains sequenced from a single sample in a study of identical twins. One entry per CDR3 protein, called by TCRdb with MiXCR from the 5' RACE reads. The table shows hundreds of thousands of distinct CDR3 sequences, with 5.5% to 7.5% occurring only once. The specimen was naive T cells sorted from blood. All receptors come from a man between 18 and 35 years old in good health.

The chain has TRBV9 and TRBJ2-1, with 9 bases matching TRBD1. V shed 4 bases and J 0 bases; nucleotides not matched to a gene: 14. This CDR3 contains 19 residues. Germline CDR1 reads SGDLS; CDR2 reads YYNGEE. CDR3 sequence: CASSLRGDRELSSYNEQFF. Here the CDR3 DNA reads TGTGCCAGCAGCCTCCGGGGGGACAGGGAGCTCAGCTCCTACAATGAGCAGTTCTTC.

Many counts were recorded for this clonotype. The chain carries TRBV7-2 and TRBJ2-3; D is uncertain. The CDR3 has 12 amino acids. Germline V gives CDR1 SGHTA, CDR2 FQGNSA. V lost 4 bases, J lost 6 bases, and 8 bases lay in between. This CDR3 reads CASSSRLDTQYF. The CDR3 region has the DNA TGTGCCAGCAGCTCCCGACTTGATACGCAGTATTTT.

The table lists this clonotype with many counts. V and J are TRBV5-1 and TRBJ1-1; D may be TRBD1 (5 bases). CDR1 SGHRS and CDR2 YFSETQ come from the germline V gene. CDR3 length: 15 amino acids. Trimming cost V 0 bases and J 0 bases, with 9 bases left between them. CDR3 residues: CASSLDRQLNTEAFF. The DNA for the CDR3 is TGCGCCAGCAGCTTGGATCGACAGTTGAACACTGAAGCTTTCTTT.

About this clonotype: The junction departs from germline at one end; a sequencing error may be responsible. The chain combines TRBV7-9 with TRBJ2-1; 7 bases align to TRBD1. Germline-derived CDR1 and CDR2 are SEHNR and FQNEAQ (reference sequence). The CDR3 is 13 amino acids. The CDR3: CASSMGQYSEQFF. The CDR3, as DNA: TGTGCCAGCAGCATGGGACAGTACAGTGAGCAGTTCTTC.

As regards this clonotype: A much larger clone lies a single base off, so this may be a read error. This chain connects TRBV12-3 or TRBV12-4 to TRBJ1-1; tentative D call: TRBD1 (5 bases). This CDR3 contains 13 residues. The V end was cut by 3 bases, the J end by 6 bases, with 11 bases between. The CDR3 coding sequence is TGTGCCAGCAGTTTTAGGCGGGACGCTGAAGCTTTCTTT. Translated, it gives CASSFRRDAEAFF.

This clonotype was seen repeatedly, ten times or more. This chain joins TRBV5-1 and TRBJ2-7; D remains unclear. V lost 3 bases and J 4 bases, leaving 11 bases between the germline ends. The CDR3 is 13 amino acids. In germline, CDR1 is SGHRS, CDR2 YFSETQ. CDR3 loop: CASSSPTLYEQYF. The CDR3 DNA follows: TGCGCCAGCAGCTCACCCACCTTATACGAGCAGTACTTC.

The CDR3 nucleotides read TGTGCCAGCAGTATTTCGACAGCCTCCTACGAGCAGTACTTC. Translating it yields CASSISTASYEQYF. This chain joins TRBV6-2 or TRBV6-3 and TRBJ2-7, with D possibly TRBD1 on 5 matching bases. This CDR3 comprises 14 residues. Per germline, CDR1 MNHEY and CDR2 SVGEGT. The V and J ends lost 5 bases and 0 bases respectively, with 11 bases between them.

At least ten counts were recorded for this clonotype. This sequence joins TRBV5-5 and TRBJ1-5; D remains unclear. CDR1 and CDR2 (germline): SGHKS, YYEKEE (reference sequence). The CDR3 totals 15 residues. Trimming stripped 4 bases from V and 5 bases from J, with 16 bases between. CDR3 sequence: CASSPGVTSHQPQHF. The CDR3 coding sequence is TGTGCCAGCAGCCCCGGTGTCACCTCTCATCAGCCCCAGCATTTT.

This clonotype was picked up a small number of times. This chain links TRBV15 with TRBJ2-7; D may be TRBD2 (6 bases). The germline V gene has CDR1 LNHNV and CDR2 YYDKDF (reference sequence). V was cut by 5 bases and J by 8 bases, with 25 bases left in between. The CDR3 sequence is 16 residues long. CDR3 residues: CATSLSGVRLRSQQYF. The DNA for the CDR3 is TGTGCCACCAGCCTGTCGGGGGTCCGACTACGCTCACAGCAGTACTTC.

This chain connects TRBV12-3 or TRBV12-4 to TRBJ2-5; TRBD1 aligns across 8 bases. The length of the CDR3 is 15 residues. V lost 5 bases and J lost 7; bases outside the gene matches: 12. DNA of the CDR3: TGTGCCAGCAGTCCCAGCGGACAGGGTCGGCTGACCCAGTACTTC. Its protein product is CASSPSGQGRLTQYF.

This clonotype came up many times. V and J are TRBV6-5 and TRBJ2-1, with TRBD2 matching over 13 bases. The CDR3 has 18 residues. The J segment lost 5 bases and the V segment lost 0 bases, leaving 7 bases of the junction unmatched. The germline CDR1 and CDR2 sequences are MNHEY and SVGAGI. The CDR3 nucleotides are TGTGCCAGCAGTTACTCCGTTGGGACTAGCGGGATCGACAATGAGCAGTTCTTC. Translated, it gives CASSYSVGTSGIDNEQFF.

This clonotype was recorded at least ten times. CDR3 sequence: CASLVAPSTDTQYF. Written as DNA, the CDR3 is TGTGCCAGCTTAGTAGCGCCTAGCACAGATACGCAGTATTTT. The gene calls are TRBV12-3 or TRBV12-4 and TRBJ2-3; D is possibly TRBD2 (5 bases). Trimming removed 8 bases from V and 0 bases from J, with 12 bases in between. The CDR3 runs 14 residues.

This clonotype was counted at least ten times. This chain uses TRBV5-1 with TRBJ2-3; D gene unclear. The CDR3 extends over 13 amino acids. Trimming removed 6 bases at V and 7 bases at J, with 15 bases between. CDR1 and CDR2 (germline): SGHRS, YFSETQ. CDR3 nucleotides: TGCGCCAGCACCAAGTCTACTCCCTATACGCAGTATTTT. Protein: CASTKSTPYTQYF.

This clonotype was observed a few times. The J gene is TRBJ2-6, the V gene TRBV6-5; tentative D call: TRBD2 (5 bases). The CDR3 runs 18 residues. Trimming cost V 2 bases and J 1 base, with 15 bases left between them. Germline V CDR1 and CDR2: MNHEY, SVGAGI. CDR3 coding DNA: TGTGCCAGCAGTTACGGAGGCAGCGGAGTTTCTGGGGCCAACGTCCTGACTTTC. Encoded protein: CASSYGGSGVSGANVLTF.

CDR3 bases: TGCGCCAGCAGCCTTATGACAGGGGTCTACGGCGGGGAGCTGTTTTTT. This encodes CASSLMTGVYGGELFF. The chain carries TRBV5-1 and TRBJ2-2; 8 bases match TRBD1. The CDR3 contains 16 residues. The germline V gene has CDR1 SGHRS and CDR2 YFSETQ. V was clipped by 4 bases and J by 7 bases; unmatched bases: 12.

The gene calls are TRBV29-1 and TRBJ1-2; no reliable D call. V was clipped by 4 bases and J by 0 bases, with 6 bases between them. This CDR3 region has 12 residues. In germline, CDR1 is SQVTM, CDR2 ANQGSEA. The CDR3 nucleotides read TGCAGCGTTGGCTACTCTAACTATGGCTACACCTTC. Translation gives CSVGYSNYGYTF.

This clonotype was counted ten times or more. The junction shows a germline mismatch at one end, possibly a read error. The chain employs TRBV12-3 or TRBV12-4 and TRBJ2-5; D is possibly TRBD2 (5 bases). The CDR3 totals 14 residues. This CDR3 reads CASSLGMGSGSASF. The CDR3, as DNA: TGTGCCAGCAGTTTAGGGATGGGAAGCGGAAGCGCGTCCTTC.

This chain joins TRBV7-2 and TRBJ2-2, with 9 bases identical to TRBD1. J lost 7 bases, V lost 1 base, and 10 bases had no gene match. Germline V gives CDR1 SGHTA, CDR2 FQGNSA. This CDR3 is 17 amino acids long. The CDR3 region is CASSLGAGTGFNGELFF. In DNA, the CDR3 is TGTGCCAGCAGCTTAGGAGCCGGGACAGGGTTTAACGGGGAGCTGTTTTTT.

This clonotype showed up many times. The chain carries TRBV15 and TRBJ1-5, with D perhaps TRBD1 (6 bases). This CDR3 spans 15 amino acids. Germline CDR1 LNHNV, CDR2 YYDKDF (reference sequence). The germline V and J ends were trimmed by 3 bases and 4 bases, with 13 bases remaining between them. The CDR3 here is CATSRTTGSNQPQHF. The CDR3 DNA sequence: TGTGCCACCAGCAGGACGACAGGTTCAAATCAGCCCCAGCATTTT.

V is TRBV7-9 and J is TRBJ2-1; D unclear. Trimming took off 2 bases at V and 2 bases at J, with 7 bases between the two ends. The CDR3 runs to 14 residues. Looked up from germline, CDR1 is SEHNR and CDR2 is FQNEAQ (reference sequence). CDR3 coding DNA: TGTGCCAGCAGCTTAAACTACACCTACAATGAGCAGTTCTTC. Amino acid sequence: CASSLNYTYNEQFF.

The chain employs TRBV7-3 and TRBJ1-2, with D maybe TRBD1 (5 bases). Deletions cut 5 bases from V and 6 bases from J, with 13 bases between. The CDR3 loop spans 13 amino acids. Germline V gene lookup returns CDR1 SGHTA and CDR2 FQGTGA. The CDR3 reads CASSNRDRHGYTF. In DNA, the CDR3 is TGTGCCAGCAGCAACCGGGACCGACATGGCTACACCTTC.

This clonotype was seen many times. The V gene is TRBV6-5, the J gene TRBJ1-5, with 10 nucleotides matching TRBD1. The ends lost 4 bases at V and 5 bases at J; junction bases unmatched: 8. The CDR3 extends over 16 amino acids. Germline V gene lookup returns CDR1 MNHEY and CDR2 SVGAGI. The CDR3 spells CASSWRGQGIDQPQHF. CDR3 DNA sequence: TGTGCCAGCAGTTGGCGGGGACAGGGGATAGATCAGCCCCAGCATTTT.

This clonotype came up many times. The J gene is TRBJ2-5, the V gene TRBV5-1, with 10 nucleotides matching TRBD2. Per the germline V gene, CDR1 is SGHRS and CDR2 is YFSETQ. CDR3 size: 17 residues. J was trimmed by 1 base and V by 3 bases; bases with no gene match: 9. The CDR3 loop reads CASSSGTSEVIQETQYF. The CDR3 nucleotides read TGCGCCAGCAGCTCCGGGACTAGCGAAGTCATCCAAGAGACCCAGTACTTC. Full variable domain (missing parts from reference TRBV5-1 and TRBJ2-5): KAGVTQTPRYLIKTRGQQVTLSCSPISGHRSVSWYQQTPGQGLQFLFEYFSETQRNKGNFPGRFSGRQFSNSRSEMNVSTLELGDSALYLCASSSGTSEVIQETQYFGPGTRLLVL.

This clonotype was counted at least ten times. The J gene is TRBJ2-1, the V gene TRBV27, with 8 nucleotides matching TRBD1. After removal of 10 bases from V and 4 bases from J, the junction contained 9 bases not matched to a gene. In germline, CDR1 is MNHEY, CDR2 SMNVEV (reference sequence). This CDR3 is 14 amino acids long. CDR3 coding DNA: TGTGCCACCGCCGGGACAGGTACTTACAATGAGCAGTTCTTC. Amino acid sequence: CATAGTGTYNEQFF.

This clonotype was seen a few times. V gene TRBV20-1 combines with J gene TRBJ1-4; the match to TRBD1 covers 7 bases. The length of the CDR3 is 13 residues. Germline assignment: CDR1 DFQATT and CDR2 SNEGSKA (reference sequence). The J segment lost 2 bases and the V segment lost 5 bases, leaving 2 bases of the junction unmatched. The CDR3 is CSAVTGTNEKLFF. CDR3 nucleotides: TGCAGTGCTGTGACAGGGACTAATGAAAAACTGTTTTTT.